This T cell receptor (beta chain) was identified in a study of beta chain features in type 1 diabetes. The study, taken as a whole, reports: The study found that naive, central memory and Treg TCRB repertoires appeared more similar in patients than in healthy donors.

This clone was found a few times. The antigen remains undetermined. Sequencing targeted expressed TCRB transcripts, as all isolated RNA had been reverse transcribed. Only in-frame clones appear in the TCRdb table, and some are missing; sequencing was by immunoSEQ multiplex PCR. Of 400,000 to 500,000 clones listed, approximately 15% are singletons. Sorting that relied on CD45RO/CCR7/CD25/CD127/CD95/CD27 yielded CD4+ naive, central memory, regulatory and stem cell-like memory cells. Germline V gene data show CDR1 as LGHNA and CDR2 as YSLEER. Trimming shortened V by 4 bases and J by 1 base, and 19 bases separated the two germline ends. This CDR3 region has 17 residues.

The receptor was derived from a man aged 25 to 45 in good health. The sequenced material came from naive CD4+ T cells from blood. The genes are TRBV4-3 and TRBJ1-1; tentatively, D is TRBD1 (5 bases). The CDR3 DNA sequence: TGCGCCAGCAGCCCCTATTTGATATGGACATCGAACACTGAAGCTTTCTTT. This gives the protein CASSPYLIWTSNTEAFF.